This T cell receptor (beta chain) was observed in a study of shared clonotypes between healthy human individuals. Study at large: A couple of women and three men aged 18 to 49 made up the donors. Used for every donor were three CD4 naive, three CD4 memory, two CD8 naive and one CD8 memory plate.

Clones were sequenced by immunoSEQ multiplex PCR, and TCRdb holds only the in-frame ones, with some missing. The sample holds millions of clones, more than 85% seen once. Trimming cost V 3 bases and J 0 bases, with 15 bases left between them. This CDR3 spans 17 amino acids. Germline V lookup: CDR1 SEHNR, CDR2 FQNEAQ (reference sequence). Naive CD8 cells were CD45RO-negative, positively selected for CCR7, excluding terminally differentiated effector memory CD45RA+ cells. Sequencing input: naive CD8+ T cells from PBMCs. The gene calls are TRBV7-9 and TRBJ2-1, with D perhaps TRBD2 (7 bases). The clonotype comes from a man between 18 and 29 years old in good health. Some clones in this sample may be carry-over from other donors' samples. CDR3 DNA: TGTGCCAGCAGCTTCAGTGCGGGGGCCAGCTCCTACAATGAGCAGTTCTTC. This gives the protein CASSFSAGASSYNEQFF. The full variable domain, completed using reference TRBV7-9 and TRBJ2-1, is DTGVSQNPRHKITKRGQNVTFRCDPISEHNRLYWYRQTLGQGPEFLTYFQNEAQLEKSRLLSDRFSAERPKGSFSTLEIQRTEQGDSAMYLCASSFSAGASSYNEQFFGPGTRLTVL.